The text below deals with one T cell receptor (beta chain). The ends were cut back, 10 bases at V and 4 bases at J, with 11 bases in the middle. Per germline, CDR1 MNHNY and CDR2 SVGAGI (reference sequence). This CDR3 has 12 residues. Some 30,000 T cell genomes, or roughly 200 ng DNA, went into the sorted-subset replicate PCRs. The protocol was immunoSEQ multiplex PCR, while the TCRdb copy is restricted to in-frame clones and leaves out a portion. The table shows around 610,000 clones, with 96% occurring only once. Naive CD8 cells were CD45RO-negative, positively selected for CCR7, excluding terminally differentiated effector memory CD45RA+ cells. These data are taken from a study of shared clonotypes between healthy human individuals.

The receptor was isolated from a woman aged 25 to 39 in good health. V and J are TRBV6-6 and TRBJ2-1; D perhaps matches TRBD2 (5 bases). Sequencing used naive CD8+ T cells sorted from blood. The chain's CDR3 is CATRSGYNEQFF. The CDR3 nucleotides are TGTGCCACCCGGTCGGGGTACAATGAGCAGTTCTTC.